The 28 T cell receptor beta chains presented below share a single source sample, sequenced in a study of tumor-infiltrating lymphocytes in primary liver carcinoma. Bulk tissue was left unsorted, and RNA and DNA were co-extracted from 20-30 mg of it. Total RNA (around 500 ng) served as template for TCR beta cDNA synthesis primed by a constant-region primer. Modified slightly, ARM-PCR produced TCR beta libraries over three nested multiplex PCR rounds. PCR rounds one and two used TRBV1-TRBV30 forward primers with a C-beta reverse primer for around 9 cycles each. TCRdb itself ran the multiplex PCR reads through MiXCR, one entry per CDR3 protein. The sample holds about 190,000 distinct CDR3 sequences, roughly 80% seen once. The sequenced material came from tumor tissue from primary liver carcinoma. The source is a man aged 35 to 55 with primary liver carcinoma and hepatitis B virus infection.

Worth noting for this clonotype: Since the CDR3 does not end with the conserved phenylalanine or tryptophan, this likely comes from a read error. The chain employs TRBV11-2 and TRBJ2-7; D is ambiguous. Germline assignment: CDR1 SGHAT and CDR2 FQNNGV. CDR3 length: 14 amino acids. In nucleotides, the CDR3 is TGTGCCAGTAGCTTACTCGTCGGTGCCTCCGAGCAGTACTAC. It codes for CASSLLVGASEQYY.

Turning to this clonotype: One junction end disagrees with the germline gene, perhaps due to a read error. The rearrangement joins TRBV6-2 or TRBV6-3 to TRBJ2-2; 8 bases line up with TRBD1. Germline V gives CDR1 MNHEY, CDR2 SVGEGT. This CDR3 is 18 amino acids long. The CDR3 region is CASSYSYPGTGLAGELLF. In DNA form, the CDR3 reads TGTGCCAGCAGTTACTCCTACCCCGGGACAGGATTGGCCGGGGAGCTGTTGTTT.

Turning to this clonotype: One end of the junction does not line up with germline, which may come from a read error. The chain carries TRBV4-3 and TRBJ2-1, with 13 bases fitting TRBD2. The germline V gene encodes CDR1 LGHNA and CDR2 YSLEER. The CDR3 covers 21 residues. The CDR3 nucleotides are TGCCCCAGCAGTCAAGATTTTCGCGGGACAGGGACTAGCGGGATCAACAATGAGCAGTTCTTC. Its protein product is CPSSQDFRGTGTSGINNEQFF.

This chain links TRBV2 with TRBJ2-2; TRBD1 aligns across 8 bases. This CDR3 is 15 amino acids long. Germline V gives CDR1 SNHLY, CDR2 FYNNEI. With 7 bases clipped from V and 7 bases from J, the junction kept 11 bases outside the gene matches. The CDR3 reads CASKRRTGTVGELFF. CDR3 in DNA: TGTGCCAGCAAGAGGAGGACAGGGACGGTCGGGGAGCTGTTTTTT.

Remarks on this clonotype: Compared with germline, one end of the junction differs, possibly owing to a read error. The V and J genes are TRBV4-1 and TRBJ2-7; D not certain. CDR3 length: 14 residues. Germline lookup yields CDR1 MGHRA and CDR2 YSYEKL. The CDR3 sequence: CASRQETPVGEQYF. The CDR3 nucleotides are TGCGCCAGCAGACAAGAGACCCCTGTTGGCGAGCAGTACTTC.

As to this clonotype: Given the absence of the conserved phenylalanine or tryptophan at the CDR3 end, a read error is likely. The chain has TRBV29-1 and TRBJ1-5; D remains unclear. CDR1 is SQVTM and CDR2 is ANQGSEA in the germline V gene. V was shortened by 4 bases and J by 13 bases, with 17 bases between the two germline ends. This CDR3 has 12 amino acids. The CDR3 DNA reads as TGCAGCGTTGGGGGAGGCAATCAACCGCAGCATTCT. Translating gives CSVGGGNQPQHS.

As for this clonotype: A junction end diverges from the germline sequence, so it may reflect a read error. The chain has TRBV6-6 and TRBJ2-7, with D perhaps matching TRBD1 (6 bases). The CDR3 totals 15 residues. Germline values: CDR1 MNHNY, CDR2 SVGAGI (reference sequence). CDR3 nucleotide sequence: TGTACCAGCAGTTACCCCGAAGGGGGAGCAGACGAACAGTACTTC. Protein sequence: CTSSYPEGGADEQYF.

The CDR3 loop reads CISSYGGSSVGARTDTQYF. Here the CDR3 DNA reads TGTATCAGCAGCTATGGGGGAAGTTCTGTTGGAGCCCGCACAGATACGCAGTATTTT. The chain employs TRBV11-1 and TRBJ2-3; TRBD1 or TRBD2 may be the D gene (5 bases each). The CDR3 loop spans 19 amino acids. The germline V gene has CDR1 SGHAT and CDR2 FQDESV (reference sequence).

The chain uses TRBV6-5 and TRBJ1-1; D is ambiguous. Trimming removed 6 bases from V and 14 bases from J, with 22 bases in between. The CDR3 consists of 13 residues. Germline V gives CDR1 MNHEY, CDR2 SVGAGI. CDR3 protein: CASRSEEETETFF. CDR3 sequence (DNA): TGTGCCAGCAGATCGGAGGAGGAGACTGAAACCTTCTTT.

On this clonotype itself: One base away lies a much larger clone, so this may be a sequencing read error. V usage is TRBV30 and J usage is TRBJ2-3; D is uncertain. With 5 bases removed from V and 11 bases from J, the gap between germline ends came to 23 bases. CDR3 length: 14 residues. The V gene's germline CDR1 is GTSNPN and CDR2 SVGIG (reference sequence). Written as DNA, the CDR3 is TGTGCCTGGCCCCCTCGGTGTCCGACCACCATGCAGTATTTT. Amino acids: CAWPPRCPTTMQYF.

As concerns this clonotype: This is likely a read error, given that the CDR3 carries no conserved phenylalanine or tryptophan at its end. The genes are TRBV11-2 and TRBJ2-1; D uncertain. V was clipped by 7 bases and J by 9 bases, with 13 bases between them. Germline CDR1 reads SGHAT; CDR2 reads FQNNGV. This CDR3 has 12 amino acids. Here the CDR3 reads CASNLGGLEQFL. For the CDR3, the DNA is TGTGCCAGCAATTTAGGTGGTCTTGAGCAGTTCTTA.

This clonotype was counted once. This CDR3 fails to terminate in the conserved phenylalanine or tryptophan, so it likely reflects a read error. The limits of the CDR3 on the DNA are not certain, so only TCRdb's listed CDR3 is given. CDR3 amino acids: CASSLGPAGESSYELYI. The chain combines TRBV11-1 with TRBJ2-7; the D call in the table, TRBD2, was not verified against the DNA. The germline CDR1 and CDR2 sequences are SGHAT and FQDESV (reference sequence). From its first to its last residue, the CDR3 has 17 amino acids.

Remarks on this clonotype: The junction shows a germline mismatch at one end, possibly a read error. This chain connects TRBV11-2 to TRBJ2-7; TRBD2 might be the D (6 bases). Germline CDR1 SGHAT, CDR2 FQNNGV. The CDR3 extends over 12 amino acids. CDR3 sequence: CASNLAVDEQYF. In DNA, the CDR3 is TGTGCCAGCAACTTAGCGGTCGACGAACAGTACTTC.

The chain links TRBV6-1 to TRBJ2-3; possibly TRBD1 or TRBD2 for D (5 bases each). Germline values: CDR1 MNHNS, CDR2 SASEGT. The CDR3 spans 15 residues. The V gene lost 3 bases and the J gene lost 8 bases, with 18 bases spanning the gap. CDR3 region: CASSEVVGAGGTQYF. The CDR3 DNA sequence: TGTGCCAGCAGTGAGGTAGTGGGAGCTGGGGGTACGCAGTATTTT.

The table lists this clonotype with a count of one. Sequence at one end of the junction differs from germline and may be a read error. The chain links TRBV29-1 to TRBJ1-5, with D uncertain. The CDR3 consists of 13 residues. The germline V gene encodes CDR1 SQVTM and CDR2 ANQGSEA. The CDR3 region has the DNA TGCAGTGTTGTGAGTAGTGTTAATAAGCCCCAGCATTTT. This codes for CSVVSSVNKPQHF. Full variable domain (remainder filled in from reference TRBV29-1 and TRBJ1-5): SAVISQKPSRDICQRGTSLTIQCQVDSQVTMMFWYRQQPGQSLTLIATANQGSEATYESGFVIDKFPISRPNLTFSTLTVSNMSPEDSSIYLCSVVSSVNKPQHFGDGTRLSIL.

About this clonotype: At one end the junction does not follow the germline gene, possibly because of a read error. The chain combines TRBV6-5 with TRBJ2-6, with D unresolved. The length of the CDR3 is 16 residues. Germline loops: CDR1 MNHEY, CDR2 SVGAGI. CDR3 sequence reads: CASSYARFSGTNVLTF. CDR3 DNA: TGTGCCAGCAGTTACGCTAGGTTCTCTGGGACCAACGTCCTGACTTTC.

The chain joins TRBV5-1 to TRBJ2-3, with unresolved D. The CDR3 extends over 16 amino acids. The germline V gene has CDR1 SGHRS and CDR2 YFSETQ. Trimming pared 0 bases from V and 1 base from J, leaving 12 bases between. CDR3 sequence: CASSLEVARGTDTQYF. CDR3 DNA sequence: TGCGCCAGCAGCTTGGAAGTAGCTCGGGGCACAGATACGCAGTATTTT.

About this clonotype itself: The junction departs from germline at one end; a sequencing error may be responsible. The chain is built from TRBV6-5 and TRBJ1-3; D is ambiguous. The CDR3 consists of 13 residues. Germline loops: CDR1 MNHEY, CDR2 SVGAGI. The CDR3 spells CASSSKGKYTLYF. In nucleotides, the CDR3 is TGTGCCAGCAGTTCAAAGGGTAAATACACCTTATATTTT.

As concerns this clonotype: At one end, the junction sequence differs from germline, possibly due to a read error. The chain links TRBV11-2 to TRBJ2-2; no clear D gene. Germline values: CDR1 SGHAT, CDR2 FQNNGV. The CDR3 sequence is 14 residues long. Here the CDR3 reads CTSNRDPDTGELFF. The CDR3 bases are TGTACCAGCAACAGAGACCCGGACACCGGGGAGCTGTTTTTT.

Comments on this clonotype: A single base separates this from a much larger clone, so it may be a read error. The chain couples TRBV30 to TRBJ1-1; D uncertain. This CDR3 spans 13 amino acids. In germline, CDR1 is GTSNPN, CDR2 SVGIG (reference sequence). The CDR3 DNA reads as TGTGCCTGGAGTGTTGATGAGAACACTCAAGCTTTCTTT. This translates into CAWSVDENTQAFF.

The rearrangement uses TRBV11-3 and TRBJ1-1, with D unclear. Germline V gives CDR1 SGHNT, CDR2 YENEEA. V was trimmed by 5 bases and J by 3 bases, leaving 10 bases between them. This CDR3 has 13 amino acids. The CDR3 loop is CASSLVGYTEAFF. CDR3 coding DNA: TGTGCCAGCAGCCTTGTGGGGTACACTGAAGCTTTCTTT.

The V and J genes are TRBV5-5 and TRBJ2-5; TRBD2 matches at 11 bases. Germline values: CDR1 SGHKS, CDR2 YYEKEE (reference sequence). The CDR3 totals 14 residues. V dropped 3 bases and J dropped 9; count of bases not matched to a gene: 7. In nucleotides, the CDR3 is TGTGCCAGCAGCTCGAAGACTAGCGGGAAGTCCCAGTACTTC. Its protein is CASSSKTSGKSQYF.

This clonotype has ten or more counts. The chain carries TRBV12-3 or TRBV12-4 and TRBJ2-3; D may be TRBD2 (5 bases). CDR3 size: 15 residues. The V gene lost 4 bases and the J gene lost 1 base, with 12 bases spanning the gap. CDR3 residues: CASSSASGRTDTQYF. CDR3 nucleotides: TGTGCCAGCAGTTCTGCGAGCGGACGCACAGATACGCAGTATTTT.

Notes on this clonotype: A much bigger clone sits one base away, suggesting this may be a read error. The chain joins TRBV28 to TRBJ1-5; TRBD1 agrees at 10 bases. Germline V gene sequence: CDR1 MDHEN, CDR2 SYDVKM. This CDR3 contains 14 residues. The CDR3 region is CTSKRQGATQPQHF. The CDR3 DNA is TGTACCAGCAAAAGACAGGGGGCGACTCAGCCCCAGCATTTT.

A note on this clonotype: At one end the junction does not follow the germline gene, possibly because of a read error. V usage is TRBV6-2 or TRBV6-3 and J usage is TRBJ1-5; D remains unclear. Germline V lookup: CDR1 MNHEY, CDR2 SVGEGT. The length of the CDR3 is 15 residues. CDR3 loop: CGSTPVPMSNQPQHF. DNA of the CDR3: TGTGGCAGCACCCCAGTCCCCATGAGCAATCAGCCCCAGCATTTT.

A word on this clonotype: The junction departs from germline at one end; a sequencing error may be responsible. The V and J genes are TRBV12-3 or TRBV12-4 and TRBJ2-2; D possibly corresponds to TRBD2 (7 bases). The length of the CDR3 is 18 residues. CDR3 amino acids: CASGFPTGGLANTRELFF. The CDR3 DNA follows: TGTGCCAGCGGCTTCCCCACGGGGGGCTTAGCGAACACCCGGGAGCTGTTTTTC.

The chain combines TRBV6-2 or TRBV6-3 with TRBJ2-1; weak D call: TRBD2 (6 bases). The CDR3 totals 15 residues. Trimming took off 7 bases at V and 7 bases at J, with 20 bases between the two ends. Germline V gene data show CDR1 as MNHEY and CDR2 as SVGEGT. For the CDR3, the DNA is TGTGCCAGCACGAAAAAGGCGGGAATCTTGAATGAGCAGTTCTTC. This encodes CASTKKAGILNEQFF.

Comment on this clonotype: Here the CDR3 omits its conserved ending phenylalanine or tryptophan, so a read error is the likely source. No DNA is shown, since the ends of the CDR3 on it are uncertain; the CDR3 is the one TCRdb lists. The chain is built from TRBV29-1 and TRBJ1-4. Germline V lookup: CDR1 SQVTM, CDR2 ANQGSEA. The CDR3 spans 12 amino acids, including both terminal residues. The CDR3: CSPQSDLGKLFY.